Here is one T cell receptor (beta chain) with its context. Its antigen is not identified. This CDR3 is 14 amino acids long. In germline, CDR1 is SEHNR, CDR2 FQNEAQ (reference sequence). The V and J ends lost 5 bases and 1 base respectively, with 11 bases between them. The PCR employed 60 Vbeta primers together with 13 Jbeta primers. This table comes from immunoSEQ multiplex PCR, and its TCRdb copy is limited to in-frame clones, with some not included. The sample includes approximately 160,000 clones, 78% seen only once; the top ten take around 13%. This record comes from a study of cytomegalovirus exposure and HLA in healthy donors. Study results and caveats: The study reported that TCR beta sequences accurately predicted HLA-A and HLA-B alleles in most subjects. In a later analysis, TCR beta V- and J-gene trimming was associated with a missense DCLRE1C variant. Most CMV-associated TCR beta chains were later found to appear HLA-restricted. Presence/absence analysis assumed near-uniform sequencing depth across donors.

Sequenced sample: PBMCs. J is TRBJ1-1 and V is TRBV7-9; D is undetermined. The clonotype originates from a woman aged 45-65 years in good health and CMV-seropositive. The CDR3 sequence is CASSPMGRNTEAFF. In DNA form, the CDR3 reads TGTGCCAGCAGCCCAATGGGCCGGAACACTGAAGCTTTCTTT.